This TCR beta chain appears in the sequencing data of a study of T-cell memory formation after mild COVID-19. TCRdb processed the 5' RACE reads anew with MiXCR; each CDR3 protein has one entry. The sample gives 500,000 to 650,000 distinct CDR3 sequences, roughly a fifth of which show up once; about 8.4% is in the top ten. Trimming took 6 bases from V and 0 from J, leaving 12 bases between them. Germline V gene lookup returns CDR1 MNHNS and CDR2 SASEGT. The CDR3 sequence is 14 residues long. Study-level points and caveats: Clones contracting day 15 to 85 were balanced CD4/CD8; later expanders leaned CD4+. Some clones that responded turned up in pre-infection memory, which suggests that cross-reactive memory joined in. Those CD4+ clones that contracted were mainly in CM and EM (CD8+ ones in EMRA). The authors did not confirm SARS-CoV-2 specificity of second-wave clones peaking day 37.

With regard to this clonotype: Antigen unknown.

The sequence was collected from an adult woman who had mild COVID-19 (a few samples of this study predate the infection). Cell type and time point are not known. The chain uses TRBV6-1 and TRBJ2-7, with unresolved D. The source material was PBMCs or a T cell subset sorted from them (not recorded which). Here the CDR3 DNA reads TGTGCCAGCAGGTATTTGGGCAACTCCTACGAGCAGTACTTC. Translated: CASRYLGNSYEQYF.